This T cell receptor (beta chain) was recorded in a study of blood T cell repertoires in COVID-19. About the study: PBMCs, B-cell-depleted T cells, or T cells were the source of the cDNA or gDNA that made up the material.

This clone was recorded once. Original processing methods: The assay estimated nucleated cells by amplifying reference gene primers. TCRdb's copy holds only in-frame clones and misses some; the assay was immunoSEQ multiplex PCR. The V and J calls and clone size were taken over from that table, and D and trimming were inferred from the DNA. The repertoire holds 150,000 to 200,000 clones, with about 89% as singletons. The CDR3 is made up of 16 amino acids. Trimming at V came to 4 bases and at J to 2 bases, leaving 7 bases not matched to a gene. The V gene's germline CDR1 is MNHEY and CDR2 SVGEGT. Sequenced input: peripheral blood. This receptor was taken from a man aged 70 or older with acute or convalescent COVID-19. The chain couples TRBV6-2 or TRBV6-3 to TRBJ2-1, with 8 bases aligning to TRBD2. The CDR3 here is CASSSQGRGAYNEQFF. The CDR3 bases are TGTGCCAGCAGTTCCCAGGGGCGGGGGGCCTACAATGAGCAGTTCTTC.